This record covers a single T cell receptor (beta chain). Its cognate antigen is unknown. Germline CDR1 reads SGHVS; CDR2 reads FNYEAQ. The CDR3 loop spans 15 amino acids. This sample was taken from a study of CXCR3-negative and CXCR3-positive naive CD8 T cells. Study context: With about 1.5 +/- 0.3 million reads per library, the TRB reads numbered around 140 million in total. General study results and limits: TRBV-TRBJ usage was alike in naive CXCR3-negative and CXCR3-positive cells but differed in memory cells. The TRB CDR3s that CXCR3-positive naive cells carried were more hydrophobic than those of CXCR3-negative naive cells. After cryopreservation, expression of CXCR3 was partially reduced, and most assays were run with fresh PBMCs.

Sorting was done in triplicate for each CD8+ T cell subset (300,000 cells each). 5' RACE with UMI labels generated the TRB cDNA libraries. TCRdb re-called the 5' RACE reads, yielding one record per CDR3 amino acid sequence without DNA. The sample has about 90,000 distinct CDR3 sequences, and its top ten clones hold 0.8% to 0.85%. The clonotype comes from a human donor in good health. Some clones in this sample may be carry-over from other donors' samples. Sequencing input: naive CXCR3+ CD8+ T cells from blood. Subset specified: CD45RO-CCR7+CD27+CD95- naive CD8+ T cells expressing CXCR3 (TNR3+). The J gene is TRBJ2-3, the V gene TRBV7-6; TCRdb's D call of TRBD2 is untestable without DNA. The CDR3 region is CASSLAGPSTDTQYF.